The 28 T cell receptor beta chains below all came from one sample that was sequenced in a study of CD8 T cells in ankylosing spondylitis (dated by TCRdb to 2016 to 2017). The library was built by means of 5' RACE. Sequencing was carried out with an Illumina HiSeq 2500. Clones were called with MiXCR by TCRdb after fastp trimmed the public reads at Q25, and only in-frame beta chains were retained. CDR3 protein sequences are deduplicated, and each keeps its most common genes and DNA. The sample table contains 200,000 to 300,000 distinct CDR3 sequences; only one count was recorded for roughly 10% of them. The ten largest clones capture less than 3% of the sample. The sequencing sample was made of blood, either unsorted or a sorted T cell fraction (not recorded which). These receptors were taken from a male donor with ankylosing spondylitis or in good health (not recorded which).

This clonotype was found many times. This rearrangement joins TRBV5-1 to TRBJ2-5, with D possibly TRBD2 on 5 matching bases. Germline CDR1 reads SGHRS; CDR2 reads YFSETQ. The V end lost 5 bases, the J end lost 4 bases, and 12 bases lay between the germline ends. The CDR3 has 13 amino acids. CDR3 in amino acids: CASSREGAETQYF. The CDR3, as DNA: TGCGCCAGCAGTCGCGAGGGAGCAGAGACCCAGTACTTC.

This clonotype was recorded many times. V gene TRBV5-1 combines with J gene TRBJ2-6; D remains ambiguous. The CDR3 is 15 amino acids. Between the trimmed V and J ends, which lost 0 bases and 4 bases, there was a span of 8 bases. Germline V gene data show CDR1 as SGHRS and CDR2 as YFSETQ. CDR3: CASSLEGIGANVLTF. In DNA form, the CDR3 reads TGCGCCAGCAGCTTGGAAGGGATCGGGGCCAACGTCCTGACTTTC.

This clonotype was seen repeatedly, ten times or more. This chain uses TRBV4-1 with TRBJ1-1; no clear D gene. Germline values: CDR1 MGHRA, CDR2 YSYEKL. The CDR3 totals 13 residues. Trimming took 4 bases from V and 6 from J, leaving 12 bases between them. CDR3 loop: CASSLTTGPEAFF. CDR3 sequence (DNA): TGCGCCAGCAGCCTCACTACGGGCCCTGAAGCTTTCTTT.

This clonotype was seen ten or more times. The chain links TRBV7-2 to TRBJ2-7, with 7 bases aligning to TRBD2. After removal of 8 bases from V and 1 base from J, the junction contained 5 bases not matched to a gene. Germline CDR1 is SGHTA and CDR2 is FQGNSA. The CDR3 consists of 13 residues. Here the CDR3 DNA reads TGTGCCAGCGAAAGGGGAGGGTCCTACGAGCAGTACTTC. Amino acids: CASERGGSYEQYF.

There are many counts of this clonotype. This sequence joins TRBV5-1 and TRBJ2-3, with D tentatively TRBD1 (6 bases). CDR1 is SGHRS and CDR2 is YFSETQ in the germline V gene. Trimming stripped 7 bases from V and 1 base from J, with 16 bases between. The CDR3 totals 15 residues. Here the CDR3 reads CASGEWDTRTDTQYF. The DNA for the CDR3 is TGCGCCAGCGGGGAGTGGGACACCCGCACAGATACGCAGTATTTT.

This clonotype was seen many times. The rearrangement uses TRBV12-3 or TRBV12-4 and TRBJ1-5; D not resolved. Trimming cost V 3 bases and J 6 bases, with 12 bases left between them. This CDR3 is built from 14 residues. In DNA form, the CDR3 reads TGTGCCAGCAGTTTCATGGGATCCGTTCAGCCCCAGCATTTT. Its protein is CASSFMGSVQPQHF.

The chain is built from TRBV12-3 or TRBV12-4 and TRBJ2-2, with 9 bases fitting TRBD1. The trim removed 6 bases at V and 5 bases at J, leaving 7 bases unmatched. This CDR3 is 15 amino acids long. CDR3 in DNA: TGTGCCAGCAGCCCCCCCGGACAGGGGACCGGGGAGCTGTTTTTT. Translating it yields CASSPPGQGTGELFF.

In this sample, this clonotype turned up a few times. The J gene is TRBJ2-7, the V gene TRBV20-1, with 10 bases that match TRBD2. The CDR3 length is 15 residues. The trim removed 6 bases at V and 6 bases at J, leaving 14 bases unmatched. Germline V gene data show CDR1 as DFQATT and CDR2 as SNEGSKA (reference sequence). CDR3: CSAQVPGTSEAEQYF. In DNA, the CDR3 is TGCAGTGCGCAGGTACCAGGGACTAGCGAAGCCGAGCAGTACTTC.

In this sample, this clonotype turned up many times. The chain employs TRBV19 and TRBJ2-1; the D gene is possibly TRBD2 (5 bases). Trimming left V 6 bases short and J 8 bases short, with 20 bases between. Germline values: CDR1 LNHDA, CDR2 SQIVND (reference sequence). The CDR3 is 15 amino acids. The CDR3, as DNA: TGTGCCAGTAGAAACCCGGGATTTTCCTCGTATGAGCAGTTCTTC. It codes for CASRNPGFSSYEQFF. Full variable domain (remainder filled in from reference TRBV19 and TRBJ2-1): DGGITQSPKYLFRKEGQNVTLSCEQNLNHDAMYWYRQDPGQGLRLIYYSQIVNDFQKGDIAEGYSVSREKKESFPLTVTSAQKNPTAFYLCASRNPGFSSYEQFFGPGTRLTVL.

The CDR3 coding sequence is TGTGCCTGGCACAGGGGGCTGGGAGATACGCAGTATTTT. Protein product: CAWHRGLGDTQYF. The V call is TRBV30, the J call TRBJ2-3; 9 bases match TRBD1. Germline CDR1 reads GTSNPN; CDR2 reads SVGIG (reference sequence). V was clipped by 5 bases and J by 5 bases; unmatched bases: 5. This CDR3 has 13 residues.

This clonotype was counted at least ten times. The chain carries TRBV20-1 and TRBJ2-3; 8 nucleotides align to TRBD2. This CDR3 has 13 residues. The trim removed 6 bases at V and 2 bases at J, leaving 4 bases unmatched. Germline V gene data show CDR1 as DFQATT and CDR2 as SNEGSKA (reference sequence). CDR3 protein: CSAYSGATDTQYF. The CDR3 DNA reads TGCAGTGCCTATAGCGGGGCCACAGATACGCAGTATTTT.

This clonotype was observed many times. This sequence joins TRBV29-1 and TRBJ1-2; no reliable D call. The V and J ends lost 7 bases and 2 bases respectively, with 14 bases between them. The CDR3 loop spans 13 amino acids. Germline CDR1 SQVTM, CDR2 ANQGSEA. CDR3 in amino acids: CSAQTTPNYGYTF. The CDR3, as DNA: TGCAGCGCTCAAACAACTCCCAACTATGGCTACACCTTC. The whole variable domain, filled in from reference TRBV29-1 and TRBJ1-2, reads SAVISQKPSRDICQRGTSLTIQCQVDSQVTMMFWYRQQPGQSLTLIATANQGSEATYESGFVIDKFPISRPNLTFSTLTVSNMSPEDSSIYLCSAQTTPNYGYTFGSGTRLTVV.

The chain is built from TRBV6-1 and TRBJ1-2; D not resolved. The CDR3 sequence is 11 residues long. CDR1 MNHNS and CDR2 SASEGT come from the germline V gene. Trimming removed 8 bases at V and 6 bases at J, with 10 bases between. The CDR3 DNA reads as TGTGCCAGCGGGAGATCCGATGGCTACACCTTC. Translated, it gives CASGRSDGYTF.

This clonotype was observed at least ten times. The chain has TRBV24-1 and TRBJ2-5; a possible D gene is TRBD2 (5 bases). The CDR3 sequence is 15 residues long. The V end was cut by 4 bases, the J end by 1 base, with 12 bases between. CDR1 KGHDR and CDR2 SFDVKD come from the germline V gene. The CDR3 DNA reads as TGTGCCACCAGTGAAGGCGGGCAGCCCCAAGAGACCCAGTACTTC. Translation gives CATSEGGQPQETQYF.

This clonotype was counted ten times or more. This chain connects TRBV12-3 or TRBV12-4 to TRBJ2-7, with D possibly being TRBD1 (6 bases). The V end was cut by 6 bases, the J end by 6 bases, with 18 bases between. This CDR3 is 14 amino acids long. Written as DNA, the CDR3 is TGTGCCAGCAGCAACACAGGGACCCTCGGCGAGCAGTACTTC. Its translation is CASSNTGTLGEQYF.

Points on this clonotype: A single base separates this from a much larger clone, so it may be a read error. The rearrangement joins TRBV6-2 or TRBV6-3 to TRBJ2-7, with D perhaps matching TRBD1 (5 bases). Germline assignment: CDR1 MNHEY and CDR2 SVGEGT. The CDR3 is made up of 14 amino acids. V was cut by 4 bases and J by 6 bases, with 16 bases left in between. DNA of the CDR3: TGTGCCAGCAGTTCCGGCAGGGCCGTAGGCGAGCAGTACTTC. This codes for CASSSGRAVGEQYF.

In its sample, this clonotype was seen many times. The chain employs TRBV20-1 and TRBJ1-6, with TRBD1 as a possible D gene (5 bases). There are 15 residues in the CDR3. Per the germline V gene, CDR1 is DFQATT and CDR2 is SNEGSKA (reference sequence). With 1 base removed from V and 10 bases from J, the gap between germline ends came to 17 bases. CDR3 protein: CSARGLTPGGSPLHF. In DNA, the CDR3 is TGCAGTGCTAGAGGTCTGACGCCCGGGGGGTCACCCCTCCACTTT.

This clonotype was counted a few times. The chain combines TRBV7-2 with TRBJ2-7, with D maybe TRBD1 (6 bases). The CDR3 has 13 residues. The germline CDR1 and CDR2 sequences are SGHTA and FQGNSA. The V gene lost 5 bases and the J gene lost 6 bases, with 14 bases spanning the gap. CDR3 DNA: TGTGCCAGCAGCCAGGGGTCGGCGCTCGAGCAGTACTTC. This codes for CASSQGSALEQYF.

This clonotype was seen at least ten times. CDR3 sequence reads: CASRLGGVVNTGELFF. For the CDR3, the DNA is TGTGCAAGTCGCTTAGGGGGGGTCGTGAACACCGGGGAGCTGTTTTTT. The V call is TRBV12-2, the J call TRBJ2-2; the D segment call TRBD1 is taken from the table without a DNA check. TRBV12-2 is annotated as a pseudogene. The CDR3 consists of 16 residues.

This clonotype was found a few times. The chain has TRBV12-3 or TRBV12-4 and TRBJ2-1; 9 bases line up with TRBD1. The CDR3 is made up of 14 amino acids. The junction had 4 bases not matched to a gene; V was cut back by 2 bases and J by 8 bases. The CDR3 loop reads CASSLRDRDDEQFF. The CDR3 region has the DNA TGTGCCAGCAGTTTAAGGGACAGGGATGATGAGCAGTTCTTC.

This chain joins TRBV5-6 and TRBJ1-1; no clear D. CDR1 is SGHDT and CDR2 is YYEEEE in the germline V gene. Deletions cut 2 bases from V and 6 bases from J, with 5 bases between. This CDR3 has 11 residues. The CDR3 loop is CASSLLSEAFF. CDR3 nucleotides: TGTGCCAGCAGCTTACTCTCTGAAGCTTTCTTT. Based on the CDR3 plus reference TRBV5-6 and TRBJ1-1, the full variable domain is DAGVTQSPTHLIKTRGQQVTLRCSPKSGHDTVSWYQQALGQGPQFIFQYYEEEERQRGNFPDRFSGHQFPNYSSELNVNALLLGDSALYLCASSLLSEAFFGQGTRLTVV.

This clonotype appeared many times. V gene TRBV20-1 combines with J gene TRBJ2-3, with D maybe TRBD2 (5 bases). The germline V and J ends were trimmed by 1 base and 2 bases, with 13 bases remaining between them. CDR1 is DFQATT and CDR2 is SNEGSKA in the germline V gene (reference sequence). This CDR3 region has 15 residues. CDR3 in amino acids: CSARVIASPTDTQYF. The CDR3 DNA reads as TGCAGTGCTAGAGTAATAGCGAGCCCCACAGATACGCAGTATTTT.

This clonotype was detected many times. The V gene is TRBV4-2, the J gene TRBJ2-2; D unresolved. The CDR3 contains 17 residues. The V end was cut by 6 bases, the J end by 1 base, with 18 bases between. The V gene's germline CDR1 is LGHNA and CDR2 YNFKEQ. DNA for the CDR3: TGTGCCAGCAGTGCAAGATTAGGCGGCATGAACACCGGGGAGCTGTTTTTT. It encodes CASSARLGGMNTGELFF.

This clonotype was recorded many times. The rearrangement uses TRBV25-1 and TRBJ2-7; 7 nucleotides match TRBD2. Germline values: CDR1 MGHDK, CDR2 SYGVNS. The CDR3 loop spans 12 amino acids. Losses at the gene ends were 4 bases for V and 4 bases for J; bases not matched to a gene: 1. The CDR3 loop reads CASSARGYEQYF. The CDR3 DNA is TGTGCCAGCAGTGCGCGGGGGTACGAGCAGTACTTC.

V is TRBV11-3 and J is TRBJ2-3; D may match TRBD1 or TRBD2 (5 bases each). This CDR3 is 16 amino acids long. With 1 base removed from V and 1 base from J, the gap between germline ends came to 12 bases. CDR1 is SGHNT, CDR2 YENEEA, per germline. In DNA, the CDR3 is TGTGCCAGCAGCTTAGGAGACGGGACGGGCACAGATACGCAGTATTTT. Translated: CASSLGDGTGTDTQYF.

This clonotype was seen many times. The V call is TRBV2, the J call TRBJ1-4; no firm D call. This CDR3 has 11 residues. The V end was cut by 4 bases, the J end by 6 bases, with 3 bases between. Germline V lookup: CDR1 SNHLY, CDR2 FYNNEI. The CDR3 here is CASSVYEKLFF. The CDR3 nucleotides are TGTGCCAGCAGTGTCTATGAAAAACTGTTTTTT.

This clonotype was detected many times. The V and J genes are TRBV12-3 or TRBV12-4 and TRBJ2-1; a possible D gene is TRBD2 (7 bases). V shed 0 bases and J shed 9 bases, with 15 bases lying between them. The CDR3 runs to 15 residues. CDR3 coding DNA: TGTGCCAGCAGTTTAGCGGGGGGGCGTCTCTCTGAGCAGTTCTTC. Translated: CASSLAGGRLSEQFF.

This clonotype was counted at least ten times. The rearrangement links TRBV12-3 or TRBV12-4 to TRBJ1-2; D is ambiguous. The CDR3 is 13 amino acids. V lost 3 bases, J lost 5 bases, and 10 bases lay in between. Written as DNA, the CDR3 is TGTGCCAGCAGTTTCGGCTCGGGTTATGGCTACACCTTC. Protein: CASSFGSGYGYTF.